Given below is one TCR beta chain in context. The antigen it binds to is not known. The sample holds no much larger clone one base away, and base qualities are not on file. The same CDR3 can be traced to other DNA sequences in this sample. The library came from the immunoSEQ multiplex PCR assay. The study's own analysis went as follows. To diagnose cytomegalovirus status from the catalog of TCR beta chain sequences, a statistical classification framework was built. The table was pulled from immuneACCESS by TCRdb, which kept in-frame rearrangements only. Such tables lose some clones; where checked, under half of the loss comes from unresolved V genes, and the rest has no known cause. V and J calls and clone size are those listed in that table; D and trimming were worked out from the DNA. For this sample the table gives about 240,000 clones, of which 87% were detected only once. 2.6% of the sample is held by the ten biggest clonotypes.

The sample belongs to a study of cytomegalovirus exposure and HLA in healthy donors (TCRdb year 2017). Broadly, across the study: The roughly 650 repertoires of the first cohort and the approximately 110 validation repertoires were produced on the same platform, according to a later analysis. The aim of the study was to test whether cataloging public T cell receptors could identify signatures of past pathogen exposure. A separate validation cohort of approximately 120 different subjects was used in addition to the 666-subject first cohort. The study combined high-throughput TCR immunosequencing, statistical association of individual TCRs with disease status, and machine learning to predict cytomegalovirus infection status. Overall results and qualifications from the work: The validation cohort had no HLA typing available for a later analysis, so co-occurrence within that cohort was assessed over all 120 repertoires. In the study, some 160 TCR beta chains were listed as associated with cytomegalovirus. In vitro tests confirmed that three of the cytomegalovirus-associated TCR beta chains recognize cytomegalovirus antigens. The classifier was reported to diagnose cytomegalovirus status with high specificity and sensitivity in both the original cohort and the validation cohort. The authors suggested that the approach could potentially be extended to other disease states and immunological phenotypes. Most TCR sequences were seen in very few donors, while some public TCRs were found in many individuals. In a later analysis, TCRs clustered in the first cohort were found to also tend to co-occur in the roughly 130 validation repertoires, with around 94% of cluster scores above 0.

Donors formed part of the validation cohort, which comprised 120 subjects and was distinct from the first cohort of 690 or so subjects. The CDR3 sequence holds 12 residues, the cysteine and phenylalanine included. Just CDR3 DNA is preserved here, 36 bases in frame from base 1. Trimming removed 6 bases from V and 4 bases from J; the gene matches leave 5 bases unexplained. CDR1 SQVTM and CDR2 ANQGSEA are derived from the germline V gene. The receptor was derived from a man younger than 30 in good health and CMV-seronegative. The rearranged segments are TRBV29-1 and TRBJ2-7, with 8 bases aligning to TRBD1. Sequenced input: PBMCs. CDR3 reads: CSVGGQGYEQYF. The DNA reads as follows: TGCAGCGTGGGCGGACAGGGTTACGAGCAGTACTTC.